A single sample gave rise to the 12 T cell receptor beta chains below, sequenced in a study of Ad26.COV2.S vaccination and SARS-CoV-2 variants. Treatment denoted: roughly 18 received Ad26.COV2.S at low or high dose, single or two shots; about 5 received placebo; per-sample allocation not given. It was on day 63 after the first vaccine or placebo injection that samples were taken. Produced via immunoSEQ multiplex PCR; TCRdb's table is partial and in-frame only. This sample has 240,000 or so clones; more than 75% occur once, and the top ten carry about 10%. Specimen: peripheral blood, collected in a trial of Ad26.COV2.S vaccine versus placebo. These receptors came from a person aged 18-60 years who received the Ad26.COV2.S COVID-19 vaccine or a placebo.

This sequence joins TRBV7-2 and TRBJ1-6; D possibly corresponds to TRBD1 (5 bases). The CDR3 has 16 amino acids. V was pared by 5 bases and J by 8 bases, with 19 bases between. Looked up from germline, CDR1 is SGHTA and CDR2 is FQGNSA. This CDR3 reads CASSQGALRSHSPLHF. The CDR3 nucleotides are TGTGCCAGCAGCCAAGGGGCCCTCAGGTCCCATTCACCCCTCCACTTT.

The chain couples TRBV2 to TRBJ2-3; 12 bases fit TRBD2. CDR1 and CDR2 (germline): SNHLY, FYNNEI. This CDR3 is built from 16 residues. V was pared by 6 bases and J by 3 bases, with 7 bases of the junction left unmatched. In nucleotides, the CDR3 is TGTGCCAGCAGAACCCGACTAGCGGGAGAGACAGATACGCAGTATTTT. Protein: CASRTRLAGETDTQYF.

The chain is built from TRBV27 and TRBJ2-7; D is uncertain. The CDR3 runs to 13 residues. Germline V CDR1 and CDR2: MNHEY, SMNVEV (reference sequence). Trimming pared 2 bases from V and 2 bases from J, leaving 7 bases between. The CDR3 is CASSLGKPYEQYF. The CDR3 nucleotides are TGTGCCAGCAGTTTAGGTAAACCCTACGAGCAGTACTTC.

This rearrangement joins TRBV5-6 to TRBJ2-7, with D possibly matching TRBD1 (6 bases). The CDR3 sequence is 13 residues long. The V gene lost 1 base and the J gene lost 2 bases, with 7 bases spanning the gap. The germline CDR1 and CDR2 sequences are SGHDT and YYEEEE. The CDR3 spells CASSLSGAYEQYF. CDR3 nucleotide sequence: TGTGCCAGCAGCTTGTCAGGGGCCTACGAGCAGTACTTC. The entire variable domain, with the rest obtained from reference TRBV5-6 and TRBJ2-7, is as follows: DAGVTQSPTHLIKTRGQQVTLRCSPKSGHDTVSWYQQALGQGPQFIFQYYEEEERQRGNFPDRFSGHQFPNYSSELNVNALLLGDSALYLCASSLSGAYEQYFGPGTRLTVT.

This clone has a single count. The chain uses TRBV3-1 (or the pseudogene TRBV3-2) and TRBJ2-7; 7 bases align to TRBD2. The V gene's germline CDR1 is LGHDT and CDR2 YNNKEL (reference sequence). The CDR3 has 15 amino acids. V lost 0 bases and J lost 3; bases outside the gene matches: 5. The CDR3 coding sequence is TGTGCCAGCAGCCAAGAGGGAGGGCCTGACTACGAGCAGTACTTC. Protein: CASSQEGGPDYEQYF.

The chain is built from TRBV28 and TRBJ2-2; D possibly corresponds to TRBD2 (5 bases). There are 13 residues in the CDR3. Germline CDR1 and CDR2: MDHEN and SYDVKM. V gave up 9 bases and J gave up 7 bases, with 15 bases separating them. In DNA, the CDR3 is TGTGCCAGTCTGCCTCGGGGTCACGGGGAGCTGTTTTTT. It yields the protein CASLPRGHGELFF.

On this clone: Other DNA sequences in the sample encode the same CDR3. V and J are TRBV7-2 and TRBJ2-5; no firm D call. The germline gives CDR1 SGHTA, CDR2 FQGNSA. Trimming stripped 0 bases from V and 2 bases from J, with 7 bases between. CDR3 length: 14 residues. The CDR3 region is CASSLASTQETQYF. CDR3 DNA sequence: TGTGCCAGCAGCTTAGCAAGTACACAAGAGACCCAGTACTTC.

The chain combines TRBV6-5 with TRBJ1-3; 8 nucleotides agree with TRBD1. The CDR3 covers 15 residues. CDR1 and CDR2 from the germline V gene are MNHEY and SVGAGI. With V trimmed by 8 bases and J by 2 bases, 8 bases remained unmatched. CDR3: CASVEQGVTGNTIYF. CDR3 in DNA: TGTGCCAGCGTGGAACAGGGGGTCACTGGAAACACCATATATTTT.

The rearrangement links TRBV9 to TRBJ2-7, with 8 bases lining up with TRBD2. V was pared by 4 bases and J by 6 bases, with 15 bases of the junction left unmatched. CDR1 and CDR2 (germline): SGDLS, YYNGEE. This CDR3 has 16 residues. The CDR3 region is CASSPQSGLVVIEQYF. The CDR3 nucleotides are TGTGCCAGCAGCCCCCAATCGGGACTAGTGGTGATCGAGCAGTACTTC.

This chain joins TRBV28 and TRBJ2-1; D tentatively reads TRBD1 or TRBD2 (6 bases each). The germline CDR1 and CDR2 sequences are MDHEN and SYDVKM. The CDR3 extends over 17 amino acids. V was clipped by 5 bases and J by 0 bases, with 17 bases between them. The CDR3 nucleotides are TGTGCCAGCAGTCCTCCGGGGGCCTATTCCTCCTACAATGAGCAGTTCTTC. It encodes CASSPPGAYSSYNEQFF.

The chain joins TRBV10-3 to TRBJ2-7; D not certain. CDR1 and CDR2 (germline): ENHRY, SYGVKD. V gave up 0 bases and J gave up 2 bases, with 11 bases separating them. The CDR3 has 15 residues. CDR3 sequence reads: CAISESRQLTYEQYF. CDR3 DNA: TGTGCCATCAGTGAGTCTAGGCAGTTAACCTACGAGCAGTACTTC.

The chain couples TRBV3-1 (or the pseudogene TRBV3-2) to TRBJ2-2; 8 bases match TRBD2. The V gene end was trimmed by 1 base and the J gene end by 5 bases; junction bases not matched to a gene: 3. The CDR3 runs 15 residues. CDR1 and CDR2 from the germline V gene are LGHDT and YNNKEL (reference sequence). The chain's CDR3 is CASSQVRGATGELFF. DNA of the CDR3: TGTGCCAGCAGCCAAGTGCGGGGGGCGACCGGGGAGCTGTTTTTT.